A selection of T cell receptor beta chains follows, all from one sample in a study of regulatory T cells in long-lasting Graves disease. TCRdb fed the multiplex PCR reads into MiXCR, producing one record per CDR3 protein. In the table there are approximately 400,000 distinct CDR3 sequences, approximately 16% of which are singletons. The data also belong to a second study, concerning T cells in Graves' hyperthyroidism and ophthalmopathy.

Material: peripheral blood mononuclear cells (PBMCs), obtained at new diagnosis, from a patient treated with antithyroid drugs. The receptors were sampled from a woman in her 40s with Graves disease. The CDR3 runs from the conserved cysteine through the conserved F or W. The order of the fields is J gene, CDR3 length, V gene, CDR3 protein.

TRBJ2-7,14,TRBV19,CASSATSGSYEQYF
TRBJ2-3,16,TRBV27,CASSPRTGGFTDTQYF
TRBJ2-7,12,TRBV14,CASSQEGRRQYF
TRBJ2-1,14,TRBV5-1,CASSAGTGYNEQFF
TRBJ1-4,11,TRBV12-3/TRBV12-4,CASNRAGPLFF
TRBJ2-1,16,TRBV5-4,CASSSSSGTSYNEQFF
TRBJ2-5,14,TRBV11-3,CASSPLGVRETQYF
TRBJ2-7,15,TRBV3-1,CASSRGRESSYEQYF
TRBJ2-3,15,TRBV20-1,CSAREGRESADTQYF
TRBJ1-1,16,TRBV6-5,CASSYRPGEMNTEAFF
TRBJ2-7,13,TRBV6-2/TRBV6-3,CASSYQDRGEQYF
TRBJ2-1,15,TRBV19,CASSLDRDGLDEQFF
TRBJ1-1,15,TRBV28,CASSELGQINTEAFF
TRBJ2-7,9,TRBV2,CAVTGEQYF
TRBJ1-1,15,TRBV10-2,CASSESPGRNTEAFF
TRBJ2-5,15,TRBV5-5,CASSLEGGRLETQYF
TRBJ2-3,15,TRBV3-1,CASSTSSGSTDTQYF
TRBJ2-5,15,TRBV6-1,CASSTGLAGTETQYF
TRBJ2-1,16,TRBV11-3,CASSGDGPSSYNEQFF
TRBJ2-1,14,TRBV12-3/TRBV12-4,CASSPSPPRGEQFF
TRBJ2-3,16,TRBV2,CASRRTGTLFTDTQYF
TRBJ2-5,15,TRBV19,CASSIQGGLQETQYF
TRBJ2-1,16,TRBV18,CASSLQGAASYNEQFF
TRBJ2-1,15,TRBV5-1,CASSPGTSIVDEQFF
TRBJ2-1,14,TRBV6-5,CASSYETSSHEQFF
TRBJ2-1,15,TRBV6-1,CASRVSVLLYNEQFF
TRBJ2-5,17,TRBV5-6,CASSPGLAGGQVETQYF
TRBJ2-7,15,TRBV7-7,CASSLRRGGFYEQYF
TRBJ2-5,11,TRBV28,CASRKEYDQYF
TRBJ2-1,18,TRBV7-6,CASSLAPGFGRAGNEQFF
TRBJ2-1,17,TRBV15,CATSRDLAGGSYNEQFF
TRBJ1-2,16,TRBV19,CASRNAQQILNYGYTF
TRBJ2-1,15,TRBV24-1,CATSVTSGSYNEQFF
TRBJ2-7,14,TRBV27,CASSPRPPAYEQYF
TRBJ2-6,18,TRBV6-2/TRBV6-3,CASSEAGTVISGANVLTF
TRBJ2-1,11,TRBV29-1,CSVGTYNEQFF
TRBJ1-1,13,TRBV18,CASSPLSYSEAFF
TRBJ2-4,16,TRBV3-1,CASSQASGLVKNIQYF
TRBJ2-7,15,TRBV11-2,CASSLELAESNEQYF
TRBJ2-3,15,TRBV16,CASSPLAGGADRQYF
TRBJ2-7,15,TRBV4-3,CASSQLGLAGDEQYF
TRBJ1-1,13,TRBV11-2,CASSRWGDSEAFF
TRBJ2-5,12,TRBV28,CASSLTPETQYF
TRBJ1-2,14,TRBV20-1,CSAKGSGSVNGYTF
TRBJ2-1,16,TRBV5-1,CASSQGQGLAGVEQFF
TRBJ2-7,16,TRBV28,CASSPRDWKTQYEQYF
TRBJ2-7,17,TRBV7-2,CASSFPGGGRASYEQYF
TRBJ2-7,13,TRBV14,CASSQISTYEQYF
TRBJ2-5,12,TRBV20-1,CSVRPGDETQYF
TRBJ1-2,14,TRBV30,CAWRPGAGGYGYTF
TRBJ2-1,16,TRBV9,CASSVDRDRSYNEQFF
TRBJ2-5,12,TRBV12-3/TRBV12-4,CASSFRGETQYF
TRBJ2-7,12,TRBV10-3,CATSREAYEQYF
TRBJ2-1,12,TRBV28,CASREGTNEQFF